Below, 18 T cell receptor beta chains from the same sample are listed, as sequenced in a study of blood T cell repertoires in COVID-19. Assay used: immunoSEQ multiplex PCR; TCRdb lists only in-frame clones, some missing. The sample shows some 170,000 clones, around 90% of them seen only once. The specimen sequenced was peripheral blood. The origin of the receptors is a man aged 60 to 75 with active or convalescent COVID-19.

The chain joins TRBV19 to TRBJ1-2; possibly TRBD1 for D (5 bases). Trimming left V 2 bases short and J 5 bases short, with 12 bases between. The V gene's germline CDR1 is LNHDA and CDR2 SQIVND (reference sequence). The CDR3 is 14 amino acids. The chain's CDR3 is CASSISRQRYGYTF. The CDR3 DNA follows: TGTGCCAGTAGTATATCTAGACAGAGATATGGCTACACCTTC.

V usage is TRBV27 and J usage is TRBJ2-7, with D possibly TRBD2 on 7 matching bases. V lost 2 bases to trimming and J lost 0 bases, with 14 bases between them. CDR3 length: 16 amino acids. Germline loops: CDR1 MNHEY, CDR2 SMNVEV (reference sequence). The CDR3 DNA sequence: TGTGCCAGCAGTTTACTTGCGGGGGCCCTCTCCTACGAGCAGTACTTC. Amino acids: CASSLLAGALSYEQYF.

The chain recombines TRBV4-2 with TRBJ2-1; 7 nucleotides align to TRBD1. CDR3 length: 15 residues. Germline V gives CDR1 LGHNA, CDR2 YNFKEQ. The V gene end was trimmed by 1 base and the J gene end by 7 bases; junction bases not matched to a gene: 7. The CDR3 is CASSQVEGAWNEQFF. The CDR3 bases are TGTGCCAGCAGCCAAGTCGAGGGGGCCTGGAATGAGCAGTTCTTC.

The chain couples TRBV5-6 to TRBJ1-2; weak D call: TRBD1 (5 bases). Germline CDR1 reads SGHDT; CDR2 reads YYEEEE. Trimming took 7 bases from V and 7 from J, leaving 20 bases between them. The CDR3 runs to 14 residues. The CDR3: CASSMGGRQSGYTF. CDR3 DNA sequence: TGTGCCAGCTCCATGGGGGGTCGACAGTCTGGCTACACCTTC.

CDR3: CASSTPDRRGGRNEQFF. The CDR3 coding sequence is TGTGCCAGTAGTACTCCGGATAGGCGGGGGGGCCGGAATGAGCAGTTCTTC. The chain uses TRBV19 and TRBJ2-1; 9 nucleotides line up with TRBD2. This CDR3 is built from 17 residues. After removal of 4 bases from V and 7 bases from J, the junction contained 14 bases not matched to a gene. Germline V gives CDR1 LNHDA, CDR2 SQIVND (reference sequence).

This chain links TRBV19 with TRBJ1-6; D is unresolved. This CDR3 is built from 13 residues. Germline V lookup: CDR1 LNHDA, CDR2 SQIVND (reference sequence). Trimming cost V 0 bases and J 6 bases, with 3 bases left between them. CDR3 DNA: TGTGCCAGTAGTATAGATCTTAATTCACCCCTCCACTTT. Translated, it gives CASSIDLNSPLHF.

The chain couples TRBV29-1 to TRBJ2-1, with 9 bases aligning to TRBD2. The CDR3 extends over 16 amino acids. With 4 bases clipped from V and 0 bases from J, the junction kept 7 bases outside the gene matches. Per the germline V gene, CDR1 is SQVTM and CDR2 is ANQGSEA. This CDR3 is CSVARGSGGSYNEQFF. CDR3 nucleotide sequence: TGCAGCGTTGCTCGTGGTAGCGGGGGCTCCTACAATGAGCAGTTCTTC.

The V call is TRBV14, the J call TRBJ1-2; D perhaps matches TRBD1 (6 bases). Trimming left V 0 bases short and J 6 bases short, with 14 bases between. This CDR3 has 15 residues. Germline V gene lookup returns CDR1 SGHDN and CDR2 FVKESK. The CDR3 protein is CASSQEWTDRDGYTF. The DNA of the CDR3 is TGTGCCAGCAGCCAAGAGTGGACAGATCGGGATGGCTACACCTTC.

In DNA form, the CDR3 reads TGTGCCAGCAGCTTCGCGGGGGGCTATAGCAATCAGCCCCAGCATTTT. Its protein is CASSFAGGYSNQPQHF. V gene TRBV7-9 combines with J gene TRBJ1-5; possibly TRBD1 for D (6 bases). The CDR3 runs 16 residues. CDR1 is SEHNR and CDR2 is FQNEAQ in the germline V gene (reference sequence). The V end was cut by 3 bases, the J end by 0 bases, with 12 bases between.

This chain connects TRBV15 to TRBJ2-7; the match to TRBD1 covers 11 bases. Germline V gene sequence: CDR1 LNHNV, CDR2 YYDKDF (reference sequence). With 1 base clipped from V and 3 bases from J, the junction kept 5 bases outside the gene matches. This CDR3 has 16 amino acids. The CDR3 DNA reads TGTGCCACCAGCAGAGGATACGGGACAGGGGGCTACGAGCAGTACTTC. It encodes CATSRGYGTGGYEQYF.

The chain joins TRBV18 to TRBJ1-2; TRBD1 is a possible D gene (5 bases). Germline CDR1 reads KGHSH; CDR2 reads LQKENI. The CDR3 is made up of 17 amino acids. V was shortened by 1 base and J by 3 bases, with 18 bases between the two germline ends. The CDR3 DNA follows: TGTGCCAGCTCACCACGAGGTAACGTGCGGGGCGACTATGGCTACACCTTC. This gives the protein CASSPRGNVRGDYGYTF.

The genes are TRBV19 and TRBJ2-1; the D gene is possibly TRBD2 (5 bases). Trimming stripped 4 bases from V and 11 bases from J, with 21 bases between. CDR3 length: 15 amino acids. Germline-derived CDR1 and CDR2 are LNHDA and SQIVND (reference sequence). For the CDR3, the DNA is TGTGCCAGTAGTACTTTAAGCGGCGTGTTATTTAAGCAGTTCTTC. It is translated as CASSTLSGVLFKQFF.

Concerning this clone itself: Other DNA sequences in this specimen translate into the identical CDR3. The CDR3 DNA sequence: TGCGCCAGCAGCTTGGCACTAAATGAGCAGTTCTTC. This gives the protein CASSLALNEQFF. The V gene is TRBV5-1, the J gene TRBJ2-1; D remains ambiguous. CDR1 SGHRS and CDR2 YFSETQ come from the germline V gene. CDR3 length: 12 amino acids. V was shortened by 0 bases and J by 7 bases, with 5 bases between the two germline ends.

CDR3 nucleotides: TGTGCCAGCAGCTTAGTAGCGGGAGGGGTACTCTACGAGCAGTACTTC. As protein: CASSLVAGGVLYEQYF. The J gene is TRBJ2-7, the V gene TRBV7-9; 11 nucleotides align to TRBD2. V was clipped by 1 base and J by 3 bases; unmatched bases: 5. Germline CDR1 SEHNR, CDR2 FQNEAQ (reference sequence). This CDR3 is 16 amino acids long.

This chain joins TRBV3-1 (or the pseudogene TRBV3-2) and TRBJ1-1; D may be TRBD1 (5 bases). The V end lost 4 bases, the J end lost 1 base, and 13 bases lay between the germline ends. Germline V gene sequence: CDR1 LGHDT, CDR2 YNNKEL (reference sequence). The CDR3 is 15 amino acids. CDR3 protein: CASSLWTSTNTEAFF. In DNA form, the CDR3 reads TGTGCCAGCAGCCTATGGACATCAACGAACACTGAAGCTTTCTTT.

The gene calls are TRBV12-3 or TRBV12-4 and TRBJ2-1; no clear D. V lost 3 bases and J 7 bases, leaving 10 bases between the germline ends. The CDR3 runs 13 residues. The DNA of the CDR3 is TGTGCCAGCAGTTTGAGACTTTATAATGAGCAGTTCTTC. It translates to CASSLRLYNEQFF.

The V gene is TRBV5-6, the J gene TRBJ2-3; D is perhaps TRBD1 (5 bases). The CDR3 loop spans 16 amino acids. The V end lost 4 bases, the J end lost 2 bases, and 17 bases lay between the germline ends. CDR1 and CDR2 from the germline V gene are SGHDT and YYEEEE. The CDR3 DNA follows: TGTGCCAGCAGCCCCCGCCTGGACACTTACACAGATACGCAGTATTTT. Protein product: CASSPRLDTYTDTQYF.

This clone was counted between two and nine times. The chain links TRBV3-1 (or the pseudogene TRBV3-2) to TRBJ1-4, with 7 bases fitting TRBD1. J lost 4 bases, V lost 4 bases, and 9 bases had no gene match. The CDR3 runs to 16 residues. Germline values: CDR1 LGHDT, CDR2 YNNKEL (reference sequence). CDR3 bases: TGTGCCAGCAGCCGACGGGGACAGCGGGTTAATGAAAAACTGTTTTTT. This gives the protein CASSRRGQRVNEKLFF.